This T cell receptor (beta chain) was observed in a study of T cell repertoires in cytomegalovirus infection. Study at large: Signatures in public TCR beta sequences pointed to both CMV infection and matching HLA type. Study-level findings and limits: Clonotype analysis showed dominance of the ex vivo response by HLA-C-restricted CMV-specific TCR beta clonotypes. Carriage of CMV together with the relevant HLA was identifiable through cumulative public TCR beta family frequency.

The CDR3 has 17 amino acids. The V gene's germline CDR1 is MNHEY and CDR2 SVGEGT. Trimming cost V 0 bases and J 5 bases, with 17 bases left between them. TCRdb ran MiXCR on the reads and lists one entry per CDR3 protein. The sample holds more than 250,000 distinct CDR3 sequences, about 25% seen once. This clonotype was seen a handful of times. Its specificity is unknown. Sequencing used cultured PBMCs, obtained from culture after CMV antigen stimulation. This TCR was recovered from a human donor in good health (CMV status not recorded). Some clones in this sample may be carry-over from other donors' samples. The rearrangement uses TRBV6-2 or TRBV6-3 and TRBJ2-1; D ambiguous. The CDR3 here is CASSYSTADPYDNEQFF. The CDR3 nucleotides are TGTGCCAGCAGTTACTCGACTGCGGACCCATACGACAATGAGCAGTTCTTC.